The 14 T cell receptor beta chains in this list originate from one sample, sequenced in a study of brain T cells in children with intractable seizures. This sample's time point: blood from clinic visit 5 months post-surgery; TSC patient then seizure free. Produced via immunoSEQ multiplex PCR; TCRdb's table is partial and in-frame only. The sample yields 300,000 to 400,000 clones, about 93% seen once. The sample was peripheral blood, taken approximately 5 months after surgery. The receptors were sampled from a boy younger than two with tuberous sclerosis and intractable seizures.

This clone appeared a single time. The chain combines TRBV7-9 with TRBJ1-3; D gene uncertain. Trimming took off 6 bases at V and 3 bases at J, with 3 bases between the two ends. Germline V gene lookup returns CDR1 SEHNR and CDR2 FQNEAQ (reference sequence). This CDR3 spans 11 amino acids. The CDR3 reads CASRGGNTIYF. The CDR3 DNA is TGTGCCAGCAGAGGTGGAAACACCATATATTTT.

CDR3 DNA sequence: TGTGCCAGCAGCTCAATCCGGGTTCTAATCAATGAGCAGTTCTTC. Translated: CASSSIRVLINEQFF. The rearrangement uses TRBV11-2 and TRBJ2-1; D is unclear. From germline, CDR1 is SGHAT and CDR2 FQNNGV. The CDR3 contains 15 residues. V lost 4 bases, J lost 6 bases, and 16 bases lay in between.

This clone was seen once. The V gene is TRBV2, the J gene TRBJ1-2, with D hard to call. This CDR3 contains 11 residues. CDR1 SNHLY and CDR2 FYNNEI come from the germline V gene. V dropped 8 bases and J dropped 6 bases, with 10 bases sitting between them. The CDR3 bases are TGTGCCAGCGAGAGAGGGAATGGCTACACCTTC. Its protein product is CASERGNGYTF.

The chain combines TRBV14 with TRBJ2-7; D is ambiguous. Germline loops: CDR1 SGHDN, CDR2 FVKESK. V was shortened by 4 bases and J by 4 bases, with 11 bases between the two germline ends. CDR3 length equals 13 residues. The CDR3 reads CASSRPEQYEQYF. The CDR3 DNA follows: TGTGCCAGCAGCCGTCCAGAACAGTACGAGCAGTACTTC.

The rearrangement joins TRBV7-2 to TRBJ2-7, with 9 bases identical to TRBD2. The CDR3 has 15 residues. CDR1 SGHTA and CDR2 FQGNSA come from the germline V gene. V lost 4 bases, J lost 7 bases, and 11 bases stayed unmatched. CDR3 sequence (DNA): TGTGCCAGCAGCTCAGGCGGGACTAGCTGGGAGGAGCAGTACTTC. It yields the protein CASSSGGTSWEEQYF.

The chain joins TRBV5-1 to TRBJ1-4; D not resolved. Germline CDR1 is SGHRS and CDR2 is YFSETQ. This CDR3 region has 14 residues. V shed 0 bases and J shed 5 bases, with 8 bases lying between them. The CDR3: CASSLVGENEKLFF. In nucleotides, the CDR3 is TGCGCCAGCAGCTTGGTGGGAGAAAATGAAAAACTGTTTTTT.

The rearrangement joins TRBV20-1 to TRBJ2-4; D gene uncertain. V gave up 7 bases and J gave up 0 bases, with 4 bases separating them. Germline lookup yields CDR1 DFQATT and CDR2 SNEGSKA (reference sequence). The CDR3 covers 11 residues. The CDR3 DNA reads TGCAGTGTCTTAGCCAAAAACATTCAGTACTTC. This codes for CSVLAKNIQYF.

The J gene is TRBJ2-7, the V gene TRBV19; the D is unclear. The V end was cut by 4 bases, the J end by 5 bases, with 9 bases between. The germline CDR1 and CDR2 sequences are LNHDA and SQIVND (reference sequence). CDR3 size: 12 residues. CDR3 region: CASSTRGDEQYF. CDR3 in DNA: TGTGCCAGTAGTACCCGTGGGGACGAGCAGTACTTC.

The chain combines TRBV2 with TRBJ2-5, with a tentative D call TRBD1 (6 bases). The ends were cut back, 2 bases at V and 3 bases at J, with 13 bases in the middle. The CDR3 totals 15 residues. Per germline, CDR1 SNHLY and CDR2 FYNNEI. This chain's CDR3 is CASSEPPGVKETQYF. The CDR3 bases are TGTGCCAGCAGTGAACCCCCAGGGGTAAAAGAGACCCAGTACTTC.

V gene TRBV7-3 combines with J gene TRBJ2-3; 12 bases align to TRBD2. CDR1 and CDR2 from the germline V gene are SGHTA and FQGTGA. Trimming at V came to 5 bases and at J to 3 bases, leaving 9 bases not matched to a gene. The CDR3 covers 17 residues. The CDR3 coding sequence is TGTGCCAGCAGCCGACGGACTAGCGGGGTGGGAACAGATACGCAGTATTTT. Residues: CASSRRTSGVGTDTQYF.

The rearrangement links TRBV4-1 to TRBJ2-1, with TRBD2 matching over 7 bases. Germline V gene lookup returns CDR1 MGHRA and CDR2 YSYEKL. The CDR3 runs 16 residues. J was trimmed by 3 bases and V by 4 bases; bases with no gene match: 9. The CDR3 DNA reads TGCGCCAGCAGCCGGGACCCGGGACTACACTACAATGAGCAGTTCTTC. This gives the protein CASSRDPGLHYNEQFF.

Regarding this clone: The sample has other DNA sequences that encode this CDR3 too. The V gene is TRBV3-1 (or the pseudogene TRBV3-2), the J gene TRBJ2-5; D may be TRBD2 (6 bases). The length of the CDR3 is 13 residues. Looked up from germline, CDR1 is LGHDT and CDR2 is YNNKEL (reference sequence). The V gene lost 3 bases and the J gene lost 3 bases, with 8 bases spanning the gap. The CDR3 region is CASSQRGEETQYF. CDR3 nucleotides: TGTGCCAGCAGCCAGCGGGGAGAAGAGACCCAGTACTTC.

This chain uses TRBV19 with TRBJ1-1, with TRBD1 matching over 7 bases. The V and J ends lost 1 base and 3 bases, in that order; junction bases with no gene match: 8. This CDR3 spans 16 amino acids. Germline loops: CDR1 LNHDA, CDR2 SQIVND (reference sequence). CDR3 residues: CASSIGFRDRDTEAFF. CDR3 DNA sequence: TGTGCCAGTAGTATAGGCTTCCGGGACAGAGACACTGAAGCTTTCTTT.

The chain couples TRBV3-1 (or the pseudogene TRBV3-2) to TRBJ1-3, with D maybe TRBD1 (6 bases). Trimming left V 4 bases short and J 5 bases short, with 18 bases between. Germline CDR1 is LGHDT and CDR2 is YNNKEL (reference sequence). The CDR3 is 16 amino acids. The CDR3 region is CASSPRSGTRRNTIYF. CDR3 bases: TGTGCCAGCAGCCCACGGTCCGGGACAAGACGAAACACCATATATTTT.